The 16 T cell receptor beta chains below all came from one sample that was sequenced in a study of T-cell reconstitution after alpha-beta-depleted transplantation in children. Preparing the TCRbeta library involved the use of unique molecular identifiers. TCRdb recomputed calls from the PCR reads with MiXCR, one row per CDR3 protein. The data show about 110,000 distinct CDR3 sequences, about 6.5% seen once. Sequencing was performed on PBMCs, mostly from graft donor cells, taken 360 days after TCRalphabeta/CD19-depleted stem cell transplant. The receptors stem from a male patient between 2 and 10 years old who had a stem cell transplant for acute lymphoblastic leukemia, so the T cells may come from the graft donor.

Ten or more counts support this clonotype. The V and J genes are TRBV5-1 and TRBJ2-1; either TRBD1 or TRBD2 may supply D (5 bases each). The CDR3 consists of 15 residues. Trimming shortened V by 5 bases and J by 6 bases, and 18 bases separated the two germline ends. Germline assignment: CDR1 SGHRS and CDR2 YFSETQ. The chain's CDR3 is CASSPRDERTNEQFF. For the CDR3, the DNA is TGCGCCAGCAGTCCTCGGGACGAACGTACCAATGAGCAGTTCTTC.

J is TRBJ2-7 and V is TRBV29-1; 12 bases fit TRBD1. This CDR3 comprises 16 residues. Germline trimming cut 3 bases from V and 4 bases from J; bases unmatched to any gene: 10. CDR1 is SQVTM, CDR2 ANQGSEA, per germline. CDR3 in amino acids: CSVERGTGGPGYEQYF. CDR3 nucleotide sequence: TGCAGCGTTGAGCGGGGGACAGGGGGCCCTGGATACGAGCAGTACTTC.

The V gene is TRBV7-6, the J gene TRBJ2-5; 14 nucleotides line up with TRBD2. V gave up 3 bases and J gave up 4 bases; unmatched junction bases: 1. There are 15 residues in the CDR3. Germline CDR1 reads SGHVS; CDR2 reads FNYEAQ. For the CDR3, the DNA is TGTGCCAGCAGCTTCGGACTAGCGGGAGGAGAGACCCAGTACTTC. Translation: CASSFGLAGGETQYF.

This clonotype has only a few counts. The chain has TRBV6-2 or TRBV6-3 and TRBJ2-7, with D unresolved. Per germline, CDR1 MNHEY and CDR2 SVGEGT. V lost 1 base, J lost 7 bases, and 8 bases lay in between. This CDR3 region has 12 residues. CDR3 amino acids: CASSYWNSEQYF. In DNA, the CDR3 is TGTGCCAGCAGTTACTGGAATTCAGAGCAGTACTTC.

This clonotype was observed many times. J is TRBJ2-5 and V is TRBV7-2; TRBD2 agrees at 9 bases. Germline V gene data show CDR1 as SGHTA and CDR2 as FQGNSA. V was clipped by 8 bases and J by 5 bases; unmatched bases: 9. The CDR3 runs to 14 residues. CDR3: CASVSGRGRETQYF. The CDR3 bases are TGTGCCAGCGTTAGCGGGAGAGGAAGGGAGACCCAGTACTTC.

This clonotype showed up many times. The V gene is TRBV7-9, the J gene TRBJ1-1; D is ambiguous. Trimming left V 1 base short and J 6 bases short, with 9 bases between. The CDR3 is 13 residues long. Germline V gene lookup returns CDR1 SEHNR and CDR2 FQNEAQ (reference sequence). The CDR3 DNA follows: TGTGCCAGCAGCTTAGGGGTAGACTCTGAAGCTTTCTTT. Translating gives CASSLGVDSEAFF.

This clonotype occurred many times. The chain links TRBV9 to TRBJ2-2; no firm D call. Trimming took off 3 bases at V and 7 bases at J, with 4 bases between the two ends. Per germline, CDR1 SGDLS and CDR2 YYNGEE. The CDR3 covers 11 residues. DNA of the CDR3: TGTGCCAGCAGCGCCGGCGGGGAGCTGTTTTTT. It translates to CASSAGGELFF.

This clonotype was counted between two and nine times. CDR3: CASNPQGRTGNTIYF. CDR3 in DNA: TGTGCCAGCAACCCACAGGGGCGGACTGGAAACACCATATATTTT. This chain connects TRBV5-6 to TRBJ1-3, with TRBD1 matching over 7 bases. Per germline, CDR1 SGHDT and CDR2 YYEEEE. V shed 6 bases, J shed 2 bases, and the junction held 8 bases outside the gene matches. The CDR3 loop spans 15 amino acids.

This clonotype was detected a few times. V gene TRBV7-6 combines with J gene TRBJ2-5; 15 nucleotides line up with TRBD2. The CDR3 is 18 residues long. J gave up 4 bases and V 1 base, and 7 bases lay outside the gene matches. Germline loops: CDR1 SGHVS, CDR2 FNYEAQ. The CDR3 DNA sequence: TGTGCCAGCAGCTTAGGGACTAGCGGGGGGGCCTTAGGAGAGACCCAGTACTTC. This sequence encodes CASSLGTSGGALGETQYF. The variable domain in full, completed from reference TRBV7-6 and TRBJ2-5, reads GAGVSQSPRYKVTKRGQDVALRCDPISGHVSLYWYRQALGQGPEFLTYFNYEAQQDKSGLPNDRFSAERPEGSISTLTIQRTEQRDSAMYRCASSLGTSGGALGETQYFGPGTRLLVL.

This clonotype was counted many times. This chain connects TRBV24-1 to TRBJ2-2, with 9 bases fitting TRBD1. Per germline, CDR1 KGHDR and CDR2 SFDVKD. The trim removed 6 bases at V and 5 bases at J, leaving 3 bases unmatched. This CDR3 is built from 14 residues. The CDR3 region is CATSSGQGTGELFF. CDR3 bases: TGTGCCACCAGTTCGGGACAGGGAACCGGGGAGCTGTTTTTT.

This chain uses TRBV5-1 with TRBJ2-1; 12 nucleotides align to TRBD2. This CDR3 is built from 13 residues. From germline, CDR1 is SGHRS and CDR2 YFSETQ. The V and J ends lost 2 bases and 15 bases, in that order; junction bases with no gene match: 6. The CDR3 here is CASSFTSGRTPFF. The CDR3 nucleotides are TGCGCCAGCAGCTTTACTAGCGGGAGGACCCCGTTCTTC.

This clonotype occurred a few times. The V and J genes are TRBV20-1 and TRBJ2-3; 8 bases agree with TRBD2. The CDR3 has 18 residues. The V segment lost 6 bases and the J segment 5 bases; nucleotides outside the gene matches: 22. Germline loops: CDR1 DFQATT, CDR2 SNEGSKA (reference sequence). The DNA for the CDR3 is TGCAGTGCCTCGGGTTGGGTGATGCGACTAGCGCCCTTAGATACGCAGTATTTT. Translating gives CSASGWVMRLAPLDTQYF.

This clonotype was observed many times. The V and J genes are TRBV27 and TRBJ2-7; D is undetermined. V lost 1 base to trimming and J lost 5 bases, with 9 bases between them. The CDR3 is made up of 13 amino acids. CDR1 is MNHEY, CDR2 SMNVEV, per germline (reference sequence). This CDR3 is CASSLYPLDEQYF. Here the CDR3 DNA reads TGTGCCAGCAGTTTATACCCCCTGGACGAGCAGTACTTC.

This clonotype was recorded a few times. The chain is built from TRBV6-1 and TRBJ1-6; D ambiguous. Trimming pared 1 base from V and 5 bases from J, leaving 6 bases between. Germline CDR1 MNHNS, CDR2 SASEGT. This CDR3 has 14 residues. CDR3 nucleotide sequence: TGTGCCAGCAGTGAAGGGCGGAATAATTCACCCCTCCACTTT. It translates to CASSEGRNNSPLHF.

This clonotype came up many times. The CDR3 reads CASSPQGWYNEQFF. The CDR3 nucleotides read TGTGCCAGCAGCCCCCAGGGATGGTACAATGAGCAGTTCTTC. V is TRBV7-9 and J is TRBJ2-1; possible D gene TRBD1, 5 bases. Germline CDR1 and CDR2: SEHNR and FQNEAQ (reference sequence). V was trimmed by 5 bases and J by 4 bases, leaving 12 bases between them. The CDR3 is 14 residues long.

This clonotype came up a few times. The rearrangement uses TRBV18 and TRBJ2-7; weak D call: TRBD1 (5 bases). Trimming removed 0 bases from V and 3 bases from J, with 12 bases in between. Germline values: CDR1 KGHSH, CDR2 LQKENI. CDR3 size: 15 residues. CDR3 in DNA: TGTGCCAGCTCACCACCTGATGACAGATTCTACGAGCAGTACTTC. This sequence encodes CASSPPDDRFYEQYF. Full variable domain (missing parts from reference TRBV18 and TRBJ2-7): NAGVMQNPRHLVRRRGQEARLRCSPMKGHSHVYWYRQLPEEGLKFMVYLQKENIIDESGMPKERFSAEFPKEGPSILRIQQVVRGDSAAYFCASSPPDDRFYEQYFGPGTRLTVT.